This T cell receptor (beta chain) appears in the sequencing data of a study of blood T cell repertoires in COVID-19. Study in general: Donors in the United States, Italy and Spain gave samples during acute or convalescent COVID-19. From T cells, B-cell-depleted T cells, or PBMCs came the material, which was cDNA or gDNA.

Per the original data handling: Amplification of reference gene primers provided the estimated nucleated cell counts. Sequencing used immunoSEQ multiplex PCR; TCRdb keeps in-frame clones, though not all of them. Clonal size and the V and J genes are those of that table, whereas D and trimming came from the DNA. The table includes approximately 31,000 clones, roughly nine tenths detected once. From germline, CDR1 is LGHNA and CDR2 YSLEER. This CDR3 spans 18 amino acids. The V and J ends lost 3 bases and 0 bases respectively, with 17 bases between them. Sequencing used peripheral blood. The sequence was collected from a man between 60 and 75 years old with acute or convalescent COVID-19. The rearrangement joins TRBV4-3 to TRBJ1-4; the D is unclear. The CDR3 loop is CASSQGRRNRATNEKLFF. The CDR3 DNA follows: TGCGCCAGCAGCCAGGGGAGAAGGAACCGTGCAACTAATGAAAAACTGTTTTTT.